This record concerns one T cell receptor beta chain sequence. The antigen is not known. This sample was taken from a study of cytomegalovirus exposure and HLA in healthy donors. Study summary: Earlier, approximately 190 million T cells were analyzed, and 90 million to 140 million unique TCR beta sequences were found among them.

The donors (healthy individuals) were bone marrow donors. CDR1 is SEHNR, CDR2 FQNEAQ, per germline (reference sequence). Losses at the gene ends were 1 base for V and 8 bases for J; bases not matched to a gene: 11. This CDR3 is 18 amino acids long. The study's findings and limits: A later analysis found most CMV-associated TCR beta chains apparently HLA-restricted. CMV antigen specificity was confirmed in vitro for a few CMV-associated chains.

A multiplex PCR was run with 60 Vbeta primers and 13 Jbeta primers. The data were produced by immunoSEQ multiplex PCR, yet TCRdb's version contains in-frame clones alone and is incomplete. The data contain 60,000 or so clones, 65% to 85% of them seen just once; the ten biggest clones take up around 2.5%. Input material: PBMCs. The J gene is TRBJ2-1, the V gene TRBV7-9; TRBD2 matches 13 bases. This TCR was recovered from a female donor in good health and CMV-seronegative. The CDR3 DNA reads TGTGCCAGCAGCTTAGGCCCTGGACTAGCGGGGGATGTAGATGAGCAGTTCTTC. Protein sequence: CASSLGPGLAGDVDEQFF.